A single sample is the source of the 25 T cell receptor beta chains below, sequenced in a study of cytomegalovirus exposure and HLA in healthy donors. Data came from immunoSEQ multiplex PCR; TCRdb stores just in-frame clones and leaves some out. The table has fewer than 200,000 clones, over 85% seen once. The sequenced sample consisted of PBMCs. All receptors come from a woman under 30 in good health and CMV-seropositive.

J is TRBJ2-3 and V is TRBV29-1; D perhaps matches TRBD1 (5 bases). V was trimmed by 7 bases and J by 3 bases, leaving 20 bases between them. The CDR3 contains 15 residues. Germline V lookup: CDR1 SQVTM, CDR2 ANQGSEA. This CDR3 is CSGEVSPGPTDTQYF. The CDR3 bases are TGCAGCGGAGAAGTCAGCCCAGGGCCGACAGATACGCAGTATTTT.

The V gene is TRBV5-5, the J gene TRBJ1-1, with D unclear. There are 13 residues in the CDR3. Between the trimmed V and J ends, which lost 0 bases and 8 bases, there was a span of 11 bases. The germline V gene has CDR1 SGHKS and CDR2 YYEKEE (reference sequence). CDR3 protein: CASSLDLRLEAFF. DNA for the CDR3: TGTGCCAGCAGCTTGGATCTAAGACTAGAAGCTTTCTTT.

This clone occurred once. The CDR3: CASSFSGDSYEQYF. The CDR3 nucleotides are TGTGCCAGCAGTTTCTCAGGGGATTCCTACGAGCAGTACTTC. The genes are TRBV28 and TRBJ2-7, with TRBD1 as a possible D gene (6 bases). Germline CDR1 MDHEN, CDR2 SYDVKM. This CDR3 has 14 amino acids. Deletions cut 3 bases from V and 1 base from J, with 10 bases between.

This chain connects TRBV2 to TRBJ2-5, with 12 bases aligning to TRBD2. Germline trimming cut 6 bases from V and 3 bases from J; bases unmatched to any gene: 8. Germline V gene lookup returns CDR1 SNHLY and CDR2 FYNNEI. The CDR3 runs to 16 residues. In nucleotides, the CDR3 is TGTGCCAGCAGGTTCGGACTAGCGGGGAAGGAAGAGACCCAGTACTTC. This sequence encodes CASRFGLAGKEETQYF.

This chain uses TRBV7-3 with TRBJ1-5; D gene unclear. This CDR3 spans 15 amino acids. The V and J ends lost 0 bases and 0 bases respectively, with 6 bases between them. The germline V gene has CDR1 SGHTA and CDR2 FQGTGA. CDR3 amino acids: CASSLTPYSNQPQHF. In nucleotides, the CDR3 is TGTGCCAGCAGCTTAACCCCTTATAGCAATCAGCCCCAGCATTTT.

The chain carries TRBV5-6 and TRBJ1-2, with D possibly TRBD1 on 6 matching bases. This CDR3 has 13 amino acids. Trimming took off 5 bases at V and 8 bases at J, with 16 bases between the two ends. Germline values: CDR1 SGHDT, CDR2 YYEEEE. The CDR3 DNA is TGTGCCAGCAGTTGGGGGCGGGAGATCGGCTACACCTTC. Protein sequence: CASSWGREIGYTF.

J is TRBJ1-1 and V is TRBV11-3; no clear D gene. The CDR3 spans 11 residues. With 6 bases removed from V and 5 bases from J, the gap between germline ends came to 7 bases. Looked up from germline, CDR1 is SGHNT and CDR2 is YENEEA. The chain's CDR3 is CASREGTEAFF. DNA of the CDR3: TGTGCCAGCAGAGAGGGAACTGAAGCTTTCTTT. Together with reference TRBV11-3 and TRBJ1-1, the CDR3 gives the full variable domain: EAGVVQSPRYKIIEKKQPVAFWCNPISGHNTLYWYLQNLGQGPELLIRYENEEAVDDSQLPKDRFSAERLKGVDSTLKIQPAELGDSAVYLCASREGTEAFFGQGTRLTVV.

J is TRBJ2-3 and V is TRBV11-2; D possibly corresponds to TRBD2 (6 bases). V gave up 6 bases and J gave up 5 bases, with 15 bases separating them. Germline V gene data show CDR1 as SGHAT and CDR2 as FQNNGV. There are 14 residues in the CDR3. CDR3 sequence reads: CASRGLPAVDTQYF. CDR3 nucleotides: TGTGCCAGCAGAGGACTACCTGCCGTAGATACGCAGTATTTT.

The chain joins TRBV6-1 to TRBJ1-1; D gene uncertain. Trimming pared 3 bases from V and 7 bases from J, leaving 9 bases between. The V gene's germline CDR1 is MNHNS and CDR2 SASEGT. This CDR3 has 12 amino acids. This chain's CDR3 is CASSDLAVEAFF. The CDR3 region has the DNA TGTGCCAGCAGTGATCTGGCAGTTGAAGCTTTCTTT.

The chain employs TRBV28 and TRBJ2-3; 10 bases are a match to TRBD1. Losses at the gene ends were 7 bases for V and 3 bases for J; bases not matched to a gene: 10. Per the germline V gene, CDR1 is MDHEN and CDR2 is SYDVKM. The CDR3 is made up of 16 amino acids. The CDR3 sequence: CASILGGQGLTDTQYF. The CDR3, as DNA: TGTGCCAGCATCCTAGGGGGACAGGGGTTAACAGATACGCAGTATTTT.

The chain uses TRBV11-2 and TRBJ2-5; TRBD2 agrees at 13 bases. The CDR3 totals 15 residues. Losses at the gene ends were 1 base for V and 4 bases for J; bases not matched to a gene: 0. Germline lookup yields CDR1 SGHAT and CDR2 FQNNGV. This chain's CDR3 is CASSLGTSGRETQYF. CDR3 sequence (DNA): TGTGCCAGCAGCTTAGGGACTAGCGGGAGAGAGACCCAGTACTTC.

This CDR3 reads CASSTTGYNSPLHF. CDR3 bases: TGTGCCAGCAGCACGACAGGGTATAATTCACCCCTCCACTTT. This rearrangement joins TRBV25-1 to TRBJ1-6; 7 nucleotides match TRBD1. Germline CDR1 is MGHDK and CDR2 is SYGVNS. The CDR3 is 14 residues long. Trimming removed 6 bases from V and 4 bases from J; junction bases left unmatched: 3. Combining the CDR3 with reference TRBV25-1 and TRBJ1-6 gives the whole variable domain EADIYQTPRYLVIGTGKKITLECSQTMGHDKMYWYQQDPGMELHLIHYSYGVNSTEKGDLSSESTVSRIRTEHFPLTLESARPSHTSQYLCASSTTGYNSPLHFGNGTRLTVT.

The gene calls are TRBV19 and TRBJ2-7, with D possibly TRBD1 on 6 matching bases. The CDR3 runs 14 residues. Germline assignment: CDR1 LNHDA and CDR2 SQIVND (reference sequence). Trimming removed 7 bases from V and 0 bases from J, with 13 bases in between. CDR3 protein: CASMPGHSSYEQYF. The CDR3 DNA reads TGTGCCAGTATGCCGGGACACAGCTCCTACGAGCAGTACTTC.

This clone was recorded only once. This sequence joins TRBV30 and TRBJ1-5, with 9 bases aligning to TRBD1. The V segment lost 0 bases and the J segment 4 bases; nucleotides outside the gene matches: 4. Per the germline V gene, CDR1 is GTSNPN and CDR2 is SVGIG (reference sequence). The CDR3 is made up of 15 amino acids. The CDR3 here is CAWSVWTGVNQPQHF. The CDR3 DNA reads TGTGCCTGGAGTGTATGGACAGGGGTAAATCAGCCCCAGCATTTT.

The J gene is TRBJ2-3, the V gene TRBV10-3; D perhaps matches TRBD2 (6 bases). V gave up 0 bases and J gave up 1 base, with 8 bases separating them. The length of the CDR3 is 15 residues. Germline CDR1 reads ENHRY; CDR2 reads SYGVKD. The CDR3: CAISESGRRTDTQYF. DNA for the CDR3: TGTGCCATCAGTGAGTCCGGGAGACGCACAGATACGCAGTATTTT.

This chain joins TRBV25-1 and TRBJ2-1; 9 nucleotides align to TRBD2. The CDR3 runs 15 residues. The V gene end was trimmed by 3 bases and the J gene end by 6 bases; junction bases not matched to a gene: 6. CDR1 and CDR2 from the germline V gene are MGHDK and SYGVNS. The CDR3 sequence is CASSEGLAGSNEQFF. As DNA, the CDR3 is TGTGCCAGCAGTGAGGGGCTAGCGGGAAGCAATGAGCAGTTCTTC.

The V call is TRBV7-9, the J call TRBJ1-1; D gene unclear. Trimming removed 3 bases at V and 1 base at J, with 6 bases between. CDR1 and CDR2 from the germline V gene are SEHNR and FQNEAQ (reference sequence). The CDR3 runs to 13 residues. The CDR3 nucleotides are TGTGCCAGCAGCTTTGCGGGGAACACTGAAGCTTTCTTT. Protein sequence: CASSFAGNTEAFF.

The rearrangement uses TRBV25-1 and TRBJ2-1, with D possibly TRBD2 on 6 matching bases. V was trimmed by 3 bases and J by 7 bases, leaving 16 bases between them. The length of the CDR3 is 15 residues. CDR1 MGHDK and CDR2 SYGVNS come from the germline V gene. The CDR3 protein is CASSELGGVGNEQFF. As DNA, the CDR3 is TGTGCCAGCAGTGAGCTCGGGGGAGTCGGGAATGAGCAGTTCTTC.

V gene TRBV30 combines with J gene TRBJ1-5; D is unresolved. The CDR3 runs 13 residues. The V gene's germline CDR1 is GTSNPN and CDR2 SVGIG (reference sequence). Trimming took off 2 bases at V and 5 bases at J, with 10 bases between the two ends. The CDR3: CAWSPQEDQPQHF. The CDR3 region has the DNA TGTGCCTGGAGTCCCCAGGAGGATCAGCCCCAGCATTTT.

The chain joins TRBV9 to TRBJ2-5; D unresolved. The V gene's germline CDR1 is SGDLS and CDR2 YYNGEE. The CDR3 has 12 residues. V gave up 1 base and J gave up 5 bases, with 6 bases separating them. CDR3 loop: CASSVNSETQYF. CDR3 bases: TGTGCCAGCAGCGTAAACAGTGAGACCCAGTACTTC.

The chain uses TRBV5-1 and TRBJ2-7; TRBD2 matches 9 bases. J was trimmed by 2 bases and V by 0 bases; bases with no gene match: 3. This CDR3 is built from 15 residues. Germline V gene data show CDR1 as SGHRS and CDR2 as YFSETQ. CDR3 sequence: CASSLVLAGTYEQYF. For the CDR3, the DNA is TGCGCCAGCAGCTTGGTCCTAGCGGGGACCTACGAGCAGTACTTC. Variable domain in full (rest from reference TRBV5-1 and TRBJ2-7): KAGVTQTPRYLIKTRGQQVTLSCSPISGHRSVSWYQQTPGQGLQFLFEYFSETQRNKGNFPGRFSGRQFSNSRSEMNVSTLELGDSALYLCASSLVLAGTYEQYFGPGTRLTVT.

This chain joins TRBV4-1 and TRBJ1-2; D is ambiguous. This CDR3 has 14 amino acids. V was pared by 1 base and J by 8 bases, with 14 bases between. Germline V gene sequence: CDR1 MGHRA, CDR2 YSYEKL. The CDR3 DNA sequence: TGCGCCAGCAGCCAAGCCCAGCTGGTGGAGGGCTACACCTTC. Its translation: CASSQAQLVEGYTF.

The chain recombines TRBV5-1 with TRBJ2-1, with 15 bases fitting TRBD2. The CDR3 extends over 15 amino acids. CDR1 and CDR2 from the germline V gene are SGHRS and YFSETQ. The ends lost 6 bases at V and 9 bases at J; junction bases unmatched: 7. Here the CDR3 DNA reads TGCGCCAGCAACGGACTAGCGGGAGGGCCAAGTGAGCAGTTCTTC. It translates to CASNGLAGGPSEQFF.

The CDR3 region has the DNA TGTGCCAGCAGCTCCCGGCTAGCGGGAGTCTACGAGCAGTACTTC. Its translation: CASSSRLAGVYEQYF. This chain connects TRBV13 to TRBJ2-7, with 10 bases matching TRBD2. The germline V gene encodes CDR1 PRHDT and CDR2 FYEKMQ (reference sequence). The CDR3 spans 15 residues. J gave up 3 bases and V 4 bases, and 6 bases lay outside the gene matches. The full variable domain, its missing parts supplied by reference TRBV13 and TRBJ2-7, is AAGVIQSPRHLIKEKRETATLKCYPIPRHDTVYWYQQGPGQDPQFLISFYEKMQSDKGSIPDRFSAQQFSDYHSELNMSSLELGDSALYFCASSSRLAGVYEQYFGPGTRLTVT.

The V call is TRBV6-5, the J call TRBJ1-5, with unresolved D. V lost 0 bases and J 7 bases, leaving 13 bases between the germline ends. The length of the CDR3 is 15 residues. Germline V lookup: CDR1 MNHEY, CDR2 SVGAGI. CDR3 sequence reads: CASSYSFTENQPQHF. The CDR3 nucleotides are TGTGCCAGCAGTTACTCGTTCACAGAGAACCAGCCCCAGCATTTT.